Presented here are 32 T cell receptor beta chains from one specimen sequenced in a study of cytomegalovirus exposure and HLA in healthy donors. TCRdb's copy holds only in-frame clones and misses some; the assay was immunoSEQ multiplex PCR. The table includes hundreds of thousands of clones, 80% to 90% detected once. Sequenced material: PBMCs. The source is a young woman in good health and CMV-seronegative.

The V call is TRBV23-1, the J call TRBJ2-1; D gene ambiguous. TRBV23-1 is noted as an ORF with a role that remains uncertain. With 2 bases removed from V and 2 bases from J, the gap between germline ends came to 10 bases. The CDR3 contains 15 residues. In nucleotides, the CDR3 is TGCGCCAGCAGTCAAGTCCTGCAGGCCTACAATGAGCAGTTCTTC. This encodes CASSQVLQAYNEQFF.

This clone has only a few counts. The chain is built from TRBV2 and TRBJ2-7; D remains unclear. This CDR3 comprises 13 residues. V lost 7 bases, J lost 1 base, and 11 bases lay in between. Germline V CDR1 and CDR2: SNHLY, FYNNEI. CDR3 residues: CASIGHSSYEQYF. The CDR3 nucleotides read TGTGCCAGCATTGGGCACAGTTCCTACGAGCAGTACTTC. Together with reference TRBV2 and TRBJ2-7, the CDR3 gives the full variable domain: EPEVTQTPSHQVTQMGQEVILRCVPISNHLYFYWYRQILGQKVEFLVSFYNNEISEKSEIFDDQFSVERPDGSNFTLKIRSTKLEDSAMYFCASIGHSSYEQYFGPGTRLTVT.

The chain recombines TRBV2 with TRBJ2-4, with 7 bases lining up with TRBD1. V lost 7 bases, J lost 0 bases, and 12 bases stayed unmatched. The CDR3 covers 17 residues. Germline CDR1 reads SNHLY; CDR2 reads FYNNEI. The CDR3 coding sequence is TGTGCCAGCAAAGGGGACAGTACAGGGATAGCCAAAAACATTCAGTACTTC. Translated, it gives CASKGDSTGIAKNIQYF.

This chain links TRBV4-1 with TRBJ2-3; TRBD2 might be the D (5 bases). In germline, CDR1 is MGHRA, CDR2 YSYEKL. Trimming stripped 0 bases from V and 5 bases from J, with 12 bases between. The CDR3 has 15 amino acids. CDR3 bases: TGCGCCAGCAGCCAAGATCGAGGGAGTGGAGATACGCAGTATTTT. Protein sequence: CASSQDRGSGDTQYF.

The chain employs TRBV27 and TRBJ2-7; D uncertain. V was trimmed by 4 bases and J by 0 bases, leaving 16 bases between them. The CDR3 covers 16 residues. Per germline, CDR1 MNHEY and CDR2 SMNVEV (reference sequence). The CDR3 bases are TGTGCCAGCAGTTACCTCGGAGTGGCGGACTCCTACGAGCAGTACTTC. Residues: CASSYLGVADSYEQYF.

The genes are TRBV28 and TRBJ1-1, with D hard to call. V shed 7 bases and J shed 6 bases, with 18 bases lying between them. This CDR3 has 14 residues. Germline-derived CDR1 and CDR2 are MDHEN and SYDVKM. The CDR3 reads CASTIEGGGAEAFF. The CDR3 DNA is TGTGCCAGCACCATCGAAGGAGGAGGCGCTGAAGCTTTCTTT.

The rearrangement uses TRBV5-5 and TRBJ2-1; 12 positions agree with TRBD2. J gave up 10 bases and V 4 bases, and 12 bases lay outside the gene matches. This CDR3 has 16 residues. The germline V gene encodes CDR1 SGHKS and CDR2 YYEKEE (reference sequence). CDR3 sequence (DNA): TGTGCCAGCAGCCCCCGCCTAGCTAGCGGGGGGGGAGAGCAGTTCTTC. It is translated as CASSPRLASGGGEQFF.

This sequence joins TRBV5-1 and TRBJ2-3; D may be TRBD1 (6 bases). CDR1 is SGHRS and CDR2 is YFSETQ in the germline V gene. This CDR3 region has 15 residues. V was cut by 4 bases and J by 2 bases, with 14 bases left in between. DNA of the CDR3: TGCGCCAGCAGCCACAGGGATCTATTCACAGATACGCAGTATTTT. This translates into CASSHRDLFTDTQYF.

V usage is TRBV20-1 and J usage is TRBJ2-4; D remains ambiguous. Per the germline V gene, CDR1 is DFQATT and CDR2 is SNEGSKA (reference sequence). The CDR3 has 11 residues. V was shortened by 5 bases and J by 10 bases, with 12 bases between the two germline ends. The CDR3 spells CSARSPGIQYF. As DNA, the CDR3 is TGCAGTGCTCGATCCCCCGGGATTCAGTACTTC.

The CDR3 bases are TGTGCCAGCAGTGACAGGGGGCTAGGGAATGAGCAGTTCTTC. Translation: CASSDRGLGNEQFF. This chain uses TRBV2 with TRBJ2-1; 8 bases are a match to TRBD1. J was trimmed by 7 bases and V by 3 bases; bases with no gene match: 5. The CDR3 length is 14 residues. Germline CDR1 reads SNHLY; CDR2 reads FYNNEI.

The chain recombines TRBV6-1 with TRBJ1-3; D unresolved. V lost 6 bases and J lost 1, with 10 bases in between. Looked up from germline, CDR1 is MNHNS and CDR2 is SASEGT. The length of the CDR3 is 14 residues. The DNA of the CDR3 is TGTGCCAGCAGACGCTCGGGGTCTGGAAACACCATATATTTT. Translating gives CASRRSGSGNTIYF.

V gene TRBV2 combines with J gene TRBJ1-2, with D uncertain. V dropped 0 bases and J dropped 4 bases, with 9 bases sitting between them. CDR1 is SNHLY and CDR2 is FYNNEI in the germline V gene. The CDR3 length is 14 residues. CDR3: CASSEARSSYGYTF. CDR3 bases: TGTGCCAGCAGTGAAGCCCGGAGCAGCTATGGCTACACCTTC.

V and J are TRBV30 and TRBJ2-3; 7 bases match TRBD1. Germline trimming cut 2 bases from V and 9 bases from J; bases unmatched to any gene: 8. Per germline, CDR1 GTSNPN and CDR2 SVGIG (reference sequence). The CDR3 sequence is 13 residues long. The CDR3, as DNA: TGTGCCTGGAGTTTAGGGGGCAGGGAGACGCAGTATTTT. Translation gives CAWSLGGRETQYF.

V and J are TRBV5-4 and TRBJ1-1; D is unclear. Germline assignment: CDR1 SGHNT and CDR2 YYREEE (reference sequence). This CDR3 comprises 14 residues. The germline V and J ends were trimmed by 0 bases and 1 base, with 7 bases remaining between them. CDR3 amino acids: CASSLGASNTEAFF. The CDR3 region has the DNA TGTGCCAGCAGCTTGGGGGCCTCGAACACTGAAGCTTTCTTT.

This sequence joins TRBV6-6 and TRBJ2-7; TRBD1 agrees at 10 bases. The germline CDR1 and CDR2 sequences are MNHNY and SVGAGI (reference sequence). V was clipped by 11 bases and J by 5 bases; unmatched bases: 3. CDR3 size: 11 residues. CDR3 protein: CAAGQGDEQYF. In DNA, the CDR3 is TGTGCCGCCGGACAGGGGGACGAGCAGTACTTC.

The rearrangement joins TRBV9 to TRBJ2-2; D is unclear. This CDR3 has 14 amino acids. Germline lookup yields CDR1 SGDLS and CDR2 YYNGEE. Trimming took 5 bases from V and 3 from J, leaving 11 bases between them. The CDR3 coding sequence is TGTGCCAGCAGACTTAGCCTGGACACCGGGGAGCTGTTTTTT. It codes for CASRLSLDTGELFF.

This clone has a single count. The rearrangement joins TRBV30 to TRBJ1-2; D might be TRBD1 (5 bases). Germline values: CDR1 GTSNPN, CDR2 SVGIG (reference sequence). The V end was cut by 4 bases, the J end by 1 base, with 22 bases between. The CDR3 is 17 amino acids. The CDR3 nucleotides are TGTGCCTGGAACTCTCTGTTACGGGGGAGGATTAACTATGGCTACACCTTC. Protein sequence: CAWNSLLRGRINYGYTF.

This clone was observed a single time. This sequence joins TRBV29-1 and TRBJ2-4, with 8 bases that match TRBD1. V was clipped by 7 bases and J by 8 bases; unmatched bases: 10. Germline-derived CDR1 and CDR2 are SQVTM and ANQGSEA. This CDR3 has 13 residues. CDR3 amino acids: CSAAPGGSDIQYF. DNA for the CDR3: TGCAGCGCCGCGCCAGGGGGCTCGGACATTCAGTACTTC.

The chain joins TRBV5-6 to TRBJ2-3; TRBD2 aligns across 7 bases. With V trimmed by 2 bases and J by 2 bases, 8 bases remained unmatched. The germline V gene encodes CDR1 SGHDT and CDR2 YYEEEE. The CDR3 runs to 16 residues. The CDR3 coding sequence is TGTGCCAGCAGCTTCAAATGGGGGGGTTTCACAGATACGCAGTATTTT. This encodes CASSFKWGGFTDTQYF.

This chain uses TRBV4-1 with TRBJ1-1, with 10 positions matching TRBD1. V lost 3 bases, J lost 3 bases, and 4 bases stayed unmatched. CDR3 length: 15 residues. Germline V gene lookup returns CDR1 MGHRA and CDR2 YSYEKL. Here the CDR3 DNA reads TGCGCCAGCAGCCAGGGACAGGGGCCTTACACTGAAGCTTTCTTT. This encodes CASSQGQGPYTEAFF.

This clone was counted between two and nine times. The chain links TRBV2 to TRBJ1-2; D is unclear. Trimming removed 1 base from V and 4 bases from J, with 13 bases in between. The CDR3 covers 15 residues. CDR1 and CDR2 from the germline V gene are SNHLY and FYNNEI. CDR3 sequence (DNA): TGTGCCAGCAGTGAAGGCCTTAGCCAGTTCTATGGCTACACCTTC. Translated: CASSEGLSQFYGYTF. The full variable domain, its missing parts supplied by reference TRBV2 and TRBJ1-2, is EPEVTQTPSHQVTQMGQEVILRCVPISNHLYFYWYRQILGQKVEFLVSFYNNEISEKSEIFDDQFSVERPDGSNFTLKIRSTKLEDSAMYFCASSEGLSQFYGYTFGSGTRLTVV.

In DNA, the CDR3 is TGTGCCAGCAGCGCGTGGGACACTTCCTACGAGCAGTACTTC. Protein sequence: CASSAWDTSYEQYF. This sequence joins TRBV9 and TRBJ2-7; a possible D gene is TRBD1 (6 bases). Germline assignment: CDR1 SGDLS and CDR2 YYNGEE. The CDR3 has 14 residues. V lost 3 bases, J lost 1 base, and 11 bases lay in between.

CDR3: CAWSSGVGENEQFF. CDR3 bases: TGTGCCTGGAGTAGTGGAGTCGGTGAGAATGAGCAGTTCTTC. The chain combines TRBV30 with TRBJ2-1; D gene ambiguous. Trimming shortened V by 2 bases and J by 7 bases, and 15 bases separated the two germline ends. The CDR3 extends over 14 amino acids. In germline, CDR1 is GTSNPN, CDR2 SVGIG (reference sequence).

The CDR3 loop reads CASSQGHSPSSYNSPLHF. DNA for the CDR3: TGTGCCAGCAGCCAGGGACACAGCCCTAGCTCCTATAATTCACCCCTCCACTTT. This chain connects TRBV14 to TRBJ1-6; TRBD1 might be the D (6 bases). The CDR3 spans 18 residues. From germline, CDR1 is SGHDN and CDR2 FVKESK. Deletions cut 3 bases from V and 0 bases from J, with 15 bases between.

V usage is TRBV28 and J usage is TRBJ2-1; 12 nucleotides align to TRBD2. This CDR3 spans 16 amino acids. J gave up 10 bases and V 4 bases, and 11 bases lay outside the gene matches. Germline CDR1 and CDR2: MDHEN and SYDVKM. The CDR3 sequence: CASSYRLAGAGLEQFF. The CDR3 DNA is TGTGCCAGCAGTTATCGACTAGCGGGGGCTGGGTTGGAGCAGTTCTTC.

The V call is TRBV28, the J call TRBJ1-2, with 12 bases matching TRBD1. V gave up 4 bases and J gave up 4 bases; unmatched junction bases: 13. The CDR3 has 18 amino acids. The germline V gene encodes CDR1 MDHEN and CDR2 SYDVKM. In DNA, the CDR3 is TGTGCCAGCAGTTCCGAACCGGGACAGGGGGCCACCGGCTATGGCTACACCTTC. Translating gives CASSSEPGQGATGYGYTF.

This clone was found once. The chain carries TRBV10-2 and TRBJ1-1, with D maybe TRBD1 (6 bases). This CDR3 has 15 amino acids. The ends were cut back, 4 bases at V and 6 bases at J, with 18 bases in the middle. CDR1 is WSHSY, CDR2 SAAADI, per germline. CDR3 region: CASSVLQGGGAEAFF. DNA of the CDR3: TGCGCCAGCAGTGTCCTCCAGGGAGGGGGAGCTGAAGCTTTCTTT.

V is TRBV30 and J is TRBJ2-1; perhaps TRBD2 as D (5 bases). CDR1 and CDR2 from the germline V gene are GTSNPN and SVGIG (reference sequence). The CDR3 length is 13 residues. Trimming left V 6 bases short and J 1 base short, with 10 bases between. CDR3 sequence: CACSESSYNEQFF. CDR3 nucleotide sequence: TGTGCCTGTAGCGAGAGTTCCTACAATGAGCAGTTCTTC.

This chain links TRBV6-5 with TRBJ2-7, with 8 bases that match TRBD2. This CDR3 contains 14 residues. J was trimmed by 6 bases and V by 6 bases; bases with no gene match: 10. Germline V CDR1 and CDR2: MNHEY, SVGAGI. The CDR3: CASRAPGLAGEQYF. CDR3 in DNA: TGTGCCAGCAGGGCCCCCGGACTAGCAGGCGAGCAGTACTTC.

This chain links TRBV4-1 with TRBJ2-7; 9 nucleotides line up with TRBD1. V shed 2 bases, J shed 6 bases, and the junction held 5 bases outside the gene matches. CDR1 and CDR2 from the germline V gene are MGHRA and YSYEKL. This CDR3 contains 14 residues. CDR3 in amino acids: CASSQPGQGSEQYF. DNA of the CDR3: TGCGCCAGCAGCCAACCGGGACAGGGTTCCGAGCAGTACTTC.

The V call is TRBV5-1, the J call TRBJ2-3, with a weak D call TRBD2 (6 bases). The CDR3 extends over 18 amino acids. The germline gives CDR1 SGHRS, CDR2 YFSETQ. Trimming cost V 1 base and J 3 bases, with 21 bases left between them. CDR3 region: CASSLPPGTSLATDTQYF. The CDR3 coding sequence is TGCGCCAGCAGCTTGCCCCCCGGGACTTCACTAGCAACAGATACGCAGTATTTT.

J is TRBJ2-7 and V is TRBV10-3; D possibly corresponds to TRBD2 (6 bases). Germline CDR1 reads ENHRY; CDR2 reads SYGVKD. With 7 bases removed from V and 5 bases from J, the gap between germline ends came to 18 bases. The CDR3 extends over 14 amino acids. The chain's CDR3 is CAINPGREIHEQYF. As DNA, the CDR3 is TGTGCCATCAATCCAGGACGGGAGATCCACGAGCAGTACTTC.